Listed here are 22 T cell receptor beta chains from one sample, sequenced in a study of blood T cell repertoires in COVID-19. Clones were sequenced by immunoSEQ multiplex PCR, and TCRdb holds only the in-frame ones, with some missing. The sample contains around 76,000 clones, around 91% of which appear only once. Sequencing input: peripheral blood. These receptors were collected from a human donor in a cohort sampled during active COVID-19.

The chain couples TRBV5-1 to TRBJ1-6; D remains ambiguous. The CDR3 consists of 15 residues. Germline V gene sequence: CDR1 SGHRS, CDR2 YFSETQ. V lost 3 bases to trimming and J lost 8 bases, with 15 bases between them. CDR3 sequence: CASSSTDSPHSPLHF. CDR3 DNA: TGCGCCAGCAGCTCTACGGACTCTCCTCATTCACCCCTCCACTTT.

The rearrangement joins TRBV12-3 or TRBV12-4 to TRBJ1-3; D not certain. The CDR3 has 13 amino acids. The V gene lost 8 bases and the J gene lost 4 bases, with 12 bases spanning the gap. CDR3 sequence: CASYSSNGNTIYF. CDR3 coding DNA: TGTGCCAGCTACTCAAGTAACGGAAACACCATATATTTT.

The chain uses TRBV2 and TRBJ2-7; 7 nucleotides line up with TRBD2. The CDR3 length is 13 residues. Per germline, CDR1 SNHLY and CDR2 FYNNEI. Trimming at V came to 7 bases and at J to 4 bases, leaving 7 bases not matched to a gene. Written as DNA, the CDR3 is TGTGCCAGCATCGCGGGACTACCATACGAGCAGTACTTC. It encodes CASIAGLPYEQYF.

The rearrangement joins TRBV9 to TRBJ2-3; TRBD2 is a possible D gene (6 bases). Germline CDR1 reads SGDLS; CDR2 reads YYNGEE. This CDR3 region has 16 residues. V gave up 2 bases and J gave up 6 bases, with 19 bases separating them. The CDR3 is CASSVPRLGSQDTQYF. The CDR3 region has the DNA TGTGCCAGCAGCGTGCCGAGACTAGGGTCTCAGGATACGCAGTATTTT.

This clone was counted a single time. The CDR3 reads CASSYLSSNQPQHF. CDR3 bases: TGTGCCAGCAGTTACCTCAGTAGCAATCAGCCCCAGCATTTT. The V and J genes are TRBV6-6 and TRBJ1-5; no clear D gene. Trimming stripped 2 bases from V and 0 bases from J, with 5 bases between. The CDR3 contains 14 residues. Germline lookup yields CDR1 MNHNY and CDR2 SVGAGI (reference sequence).

This clone appeared a few times. The chain couples TRBV6-1 to TRBJ1-5; unclear D gene. This CDR3 has 16 residues. The V and J ends lost 3 bases and 0 bases respectively, with 12 bases between them. Looked up from germline, CDR1 is MNHNS and CDR2 is SASEGT. CDR3 loop: CASSDLAVYSNQPQHF. The CDR3 DNA reads as TGTGCCAGCAGTGATCTGGCGGTTTATAGCAATCAGCCCCAGCATTTT.

This clone was found once. V gene TRBV11-3 combines with J gene TRBJ2-3; TRBD2 matches at 9 bases. The CDR3 length is 16 residues. The ends lost 3 bases at V and 6 bases at J; junction bases unmatched: 10. CDR1 and CDR2 from the germline V gene are SGHNT and YENEEA. The CDR3 sequence is CASSLRGAGGPDTQYF. The CDR3 DNA reads as TGTGCCAGCAGCTTGAGAGGGGCGGGGGGGCCTGATACGCAGTATTTT.

J is TRBJ1-1 and V is TRBV6-5; possible D gene TRBD1, 6 bases. CDR1 is MNHEY and CDR2 is SVGAGI in the germline V gene. The CDR3 contains 14 residues. The V end lost 8 bases, the J end lost 6 bases, and 19 bases lay between the germline ends. In DNA form, the CDR3 reads TGTGCCAGCGTCTTGGGGGGGCGCCCCTCTGAAGCTTTCTTT. It specifies CASVLGGRPSEAFF.

This clone was seen once. V usage is TRBV6-5 and J usage is TRBJ2-7; weak D call: TRBD1 (6 bases). Trimming took off 0 bases at V and 8 bases at J, with 14 bases between the two ends. Per germline, CDR1 MNHEY and CDR2 SVGAGI. The CDR3 runs to 14 residues. CDR3 region: CASSYSPQGQKQYF. CDR3 coding DNA: TGTGCCAGCAGTTACTCACCCCAGGGACAAAAGCAGTACTTC.

The chain couples TRBV6-6 to TRBJ1-5; D possibly corresponds to TRBD1 (5 bases). This CDR3 is 16 amino acids long. CDR1 and CDR2 (germline): MNHNY, SVGAGI (reference sequence). Trimming cost V 5 bases and J 6 bases, with 20 bases left between them. For the CDR3, the DNA is TGTGCCAGCAGTACAGGCGCAGCGGGGGGGATTCAGCCCCAGCATTTT. Translated, it gives CASSTGAAGGIQPQHF.

The rearrangement uses TRBV6-5 and TRBJ2-7; TRBD1 agrees at 9 bases. Per the germline V gene, CDR1 is MNHEY and CDR2 is SVGAGI. The CDR3 spans 14 residues. V lost 5 bases, J lost 2 bases, and 4 bases stayed unmatched. CDR3 DNA sequence: TGTGCCAGCAGTATGGACAGGGGAACCTACGAGCAGTACTTC. Its protein is CASSMDRGTYEQYF.

This chain links TRBV6-2 or TRBV6-3 with TRBJ2-2, with 7 bases identical to TRBD2. The trim removed 6 bases at V and 2 bases at J, leaving 9 bases unmatched. CDR1 and CDR2 (germline): MNHEY, SVGEGT. This CDR3 has 16 residues. For the CDR3, the DNA is TGTGCCAGCAGCTCTATCCGGGGGGAAAACACCGGGGAGCTGTTTTTT. The encoded protein is CASSSIRGENTGELFF.

The rearrangement links TRBV29-1 to TRBJ1-3, with a possible D match to TRBD1 (5 bases). CDR3 length: 13 residues. Germline CDR1 reads SQVTM; CDR2 reads ANQGSEA. Trimming stripped 3 bases from V and 4 bases from J, with 10 bases between. The CDR3 DNA sequence: TGCAGCGTTGACGGGGGAGGCGGAAACACCATATATTTT. Translated: CSVDGGGGNTIYF.

The rearrangement links TRBV30 to TRBJ1-1, with 7 bases lining up with TRBD1. This CDR3 comprises 13 residues. The ends lost 1 base at V and 4 bases at J; junction bases unmatched: 3. Looked up from germline, CDR1 is GTSNPN and CDR2 is SVGIG (reference sequence). The CDR3 loop reads CAWSGQGFTEAFF. DNA for the CDR3: TGTGCCTGGAGTGGACAGGGTTTCACTGAAGCTTTCTTT.

This chain joins TRBV30 and TRBJ1-6; the match to TRBD1 covers 11 bases. The length of the CDR3 is 13 residues. Germline CDR1 and CDR2: GTSNPN and SVGIG (reference sequence). J was trimmed by 5 bases and V by 8 bases; bases with no gene match: 2. The CDR3 DNA sequence: TGTGCCCGGACAGGGGGCGATAATTCACCCCTCCACTTT. It is translated as CARTGGDNSPLHF.

This chain connects TRBV6-5 to TRBJ2-5, with 12 positions matching TRBD2. CDR1 MNHEY and CDR2 SVGAGI come from the germline V gene. This CDR3 comprises 13 residues. The trim removed 8 bases at V and 2 bases at J, leaving 0 bases unmatched. CDR3 nucleotide sequence: TGTGCCAGCGGGACTAGCGGGCAAGAGACCCAGTACTTC. Encoded protein: CASGTSGQETQYF.

In its sample, this clone was seen once. The chain couples TRBV3-1 (or the pseudogene TRBV3-2) to TRBJ2-7; D is perhaps TRBD1 (5 bases). The CDR3 loop spans 14 amino acids. The V end was cut by 7 bases, the J end by 2 bases, with 15 bases between. The germline CDR1 and CDR2 sequences are LGHDT and YNNKEL (reference sequence). CDR3 DNA sequence: TGTGCCAGCACCCTCTCGGACAAAGCCTACGAGCAGTACTTC. It translates to CASTLSDKAYEQYF.

The chain joins TRBV7-2 to TRBJ2-4, with TRBD2 matching 7 bases. The CDR3 consists of 16 residues. V lost 0 bases to trimming and J lost 8 bases; unmatched junction nucleotides: 10. Germline lookup yields CDR1 SGHTA and CDR2 FQGNSA. The CDR3 nucleotides are TGTGCCAGCAGCTTAGCGAGAGCGGGGAGTGGGTACATTCAGTACTTC. Amino acids: CASSLARAGSGYIQYF.

This clone has more than one count but fewer than ten. This sequence joins TRBV7-9 and TRBJ1-2; D unresolved. Germline V gene lookup returns CDR1 SEHNR and CDR2 FQNEAQ (reference sequence). The CDR3 sequence is 13 residues long. V lost 6 bases, J lost 1 base, and 9 bases lay in between. CDR3 loop: CASSPTVNYGYTF. The CDR3 coding sequence is TGTGCCAGCAGTCCTACAGTTAACTATGGCTACACCTTC.

The chain couples TRBV21-1 to TRBJ2-2; the D call TRBD1 from the table was never checked on the DNA. TRBV21-1 is classified as a pseudogene. The CDR3 runs 15 residues. CDR3 DNA sequence: TGTGCCAGCAGCTCGACAGGGCGGAACACCGGGGAGCTGTTTTTT. Translation gives CASSSTGRNTGELFF.

CDR3 in DNA: TGTGCCAGCAGGGAGACAGGGGAAAACCAGCCCCAGCATTTT. This codes for CASRETGENQPQHF. The V gene is TRBV2, the J gene TRBJ1-5, with 8 nucleotides matching TRBD1. This CDR3 has 14 amino acids. Germline values: CDR1 SNHLY, CDR2 FYNNEI. Trimming cost V 6 bases and J 7 bases; bases outside gene matches: 8. Drawing the rest from reference TRBV2 and TRBJ1-5, the complete variable domain is EPEVTQTPSHQVTQMGQEVILRCVPISNHLYFYWYRQILGQKVEFLVSFYNNEISEKSEIFDDQFSVERPDGSNFTLKIRSTKLEDSAMYFCASRETGENQPQHFGDGTRLSIL.

This chain uses TRBV5-1 with TRBJ2-2, with D unresolved. In germline, CDR1 is SGHRS, CDR2 YFSETQ. The CDR3 consists of 12 residues. The V end lost 4 bases, the J end lost 6 bases, and 7 bases lay between the germline ends. For the CDR3, the DNA is TGCGCCAGCAGCATGGCGTCCGGGGAGCTGTTTTTT. This sequence encodes CASSMASGELFF.